Listed below are T cell receptor beta chains from one sample, sequenced in a study of OX40 agonist ivuxolimab in advanced cancers. Sequencing used immunoSEQ multiplex PCR; TCRdb keeps in-frame clones, though not all of them. The sample yields around 83,000 clones, roughly nine tenths seen once. Sequenced here: CD4+ or CD8+ T cells sorted from blood, sampled in a trial of the OX40 agonist ivuxolimab. These receptors were collected from an adult with an advanced solid tumor such as melanoma, head and neck, liver or kidney cancer. The CDR3 runs from the conserved cysteine through the conserved F or W. The order of the fields is D gene, V gene, clone size, J gene, CDR3 DNA, CDR3 protein. A D gene is named only where the DNA matches it firmly. Expanded clones get a size class; other rows say once, few or many, or leave the size out.

d_gene: TRBD2; v_gene: TRBV15; abundance: -; j_gene: TRBJ2-1; CDR3nt: TGTGCCACCAGCAGAGCCTCCGGCGGGAGCCCCTACAATGAGCAGTTCTTC; CDR3aa: CATSRASGGSPYNEQFF
d_gene: TRBD2; v_gene: TRBV5-6; abundance: -; j_gene: TRBJ2-7; CDR3nt: TGTGCCAGCAGCTTGTATCTAGCGGGAAGCGAGCAGTACTTC; CDR3aa: CASSLYLAGSEQYF
d_gene: TRBD2; v_gene: TRBV4-2; abundance: -; j_gene: TRBJ2-7; CDR3nt: TGTGCCAGCAGCCAAGAGATCACTAGCGGGACGGGTGAGCAGTACTTC; CDR3aa: CASSQEITSGTGEQYF
d_gene: TRBD1; v_gene: TRBV28; abundance: few; j_gene: TRBJ1-1; CDR3nt: TGTGCCAGCAGTACGACAGGGACTGAAGCTTTCTTT; CDR3aa: CASSTTGTEAFF
d_gene: TRBD1; v_gene: TRBV18; abundance: -; j_gene: TRBJ1-2; CDR3nt: TGTGCCAGCTCGGCCGGGACAGGGGCTGGCTACACCTTC; CDR3aa: CASSAGTGAGYTF
d_gene: -; v_gene: TRBV5-6; abundance: once; j_gene: TRBJ2-1; CDR3nt: TGTGCCAGCAGCTTCTACAGCGGGCCTTACAATGAGCAGTTCTTC; CDR3aa: CASSFYSGPYNEQFF
d_gene: TRBD1; v_gene: TRBV11-2; abundance: -; j_gene: TRBJ2-5; CDR3nt: TGTGCCAGCAGCTTAGTTGGTTTAGGGACAGGGGTTGTGGAAGAGACCCAGTACTTC; CDR3aa: CASSLVGLGTGVVEETQYF
d_gene: TRBD1; v_gene: TRBV4-1; abundance: -; j_gene: TRBJ2-7; CDR3nt: TGCGCCAGCAGCCATCTCCGGGACAGCTCCTACGAGCAGTACTTC; CDR3aa: CASSHLRDSSYEQYF
d_gene: -; v_gene: TRBV2; abundance: -; j_gene: TRBJ2-7; CDR3nt: TGTGCCAGCACGTCGGAGATGCTAGCGAGATACGAGCAGTACTTC; CDR3aa: CASTSEMLARYEQYF
d_gene: -; v_gene: TRBV27; abundance: few; j_gene: TRBJ2-1; CDR3nt: TGTGCCAGCAGTTTATTCGCGGGAACTTCCTACAATGAGCAGTTCTTC; CDR3aa: CASSLFAGTSYNEQFF
d_gene: -; v_gene: TRBV28; abundance: -; j_gene: TRBJ2-7; CDR3nt: TGTGCCAGTATTAGGGCAGGGACGGCGCGGGGAAACTACGAGCAGTACTTC; CDR3aa: CASIRAGTARGNYEQYF
d_gene: -; v_gene: TRBV15; abundance: -; j_gene: TRBJ2-6; CDR3nt: TGTGCCACCAGCAGAGATCCTGGGGCCAACGTCCTGACTTTC; CDR3aa: CATSRDPGANVLTF
d_gene: -; v_gene: TRBV18; abundance: -; j_gene: TRBJ1-4; CDR3nt: TGTGCCAGCTCACCCGACAGCCCCCAAGGAAAACTGTTTTTT; CDR3aa: CASSPDSPQGKLFF
d_gene: TRBD2; v_gene: TRBV5-1; abundance: -; j_gene: TRBJ2-5; CDR3nt: TGCGCCAGCAGCTGGGGTAGGAGACTAGCGAACCAAGAGACCCAGTACTTC; CDR3aa: CASSWGRRLANQETQYF
d_gene: TRBD1; v_gene: TRBV28; abundance: -; j_gene: TRBJ1-5; CDR3nt: TGTGCCAGCAGTTGGGGACAGGGCAATCAGCCCCAGCATTTT; CDR3aa: CASSWGQGNQPQHF
d_gene: -; v_gene: TRBV29-1; abundance: -; j_gene: TRBJ1-1; CDR3nt: TGCAGCGTCGGAGGGAAGAACACTGAAGCTTTCTTT; CDR3aa: CSVGGKNTEAFF
d_gene: TRBD2; v_gene: TRBV4-1; abundance: -; j_gene: TRBJ2-7; CDR3nt: TGCGCCAGCAGCCAAGAGAGTAGCGGGAGGGAGGAGCAGTACTTC; CDR3aa: CASSQESSGREEQYF
d_gene: -; v_gene: TRBV2; abundance: -; j_gene: TRBJ2-5; CDR3nt: TGTGCCAGCAGAGCTTCTAGGGGATGGGGGGAGACCCAGTACTTC; CDR3aa: CASRASRGWGETQYF
d_gene: TRBD1; v_gene: TRBV5-5; abundance: -; j_gene: TRBJ2-1; CDR3nt: TGTGCCAGCAGCGCGGGACAGGGACCCTACAATGAGCAGTTCTTC; CDR3aa: CASSAGQGPYNEQFF
d_gene: -; v_gene: TRBV4-1; abundance: -; j_gene: TRBJ1-2; CDR3nt: TGCGCCAGCAGCCAATGGGAGACTGGTTATGGCTACACCTTC; CDR3aa: CASSQWETGYGYTF
d_gene: -; v_gene: TRBV19; abundance: -; j_gene: TRBJ1-2; CDR3nt: TGTGCCAGTAGTATAGCCAGCTATGGCTACACCTTC; CDR3aa: CASSIASYGYTF
d_gene: TRBD2; v_gene: TRBV9; abundance: -; j_gene: TRBJ2-2; CDR3nt: TGTGCCAGCAGCGCCCCGGGACTAGCGGGAGCCGGGGAGCTGTTTTTT; CDR3aa: CASSAPGLAGAGELFF
d_gene: TRBD1; v_gene: TRBV5-1; abundance: -; j_gene: TRBJ1-1; CDR3nt: TGCGCCAGCGGACAGGGGGCGCTTAACACTGAAGCTTTCTTT; CDR3aa: CASGQGALNTEAFF
d_gene: -; v_gene: TRBV10-3; abundance: once; j_gene: TRBJ2-5; CDR3nt: TGTGCCATCAGTGAGTCGGTGGGAAAAGAGACCCAGTACTTC; CDR3aa: CAISESVGKETQYF
d_gene: TRBD1; v_gene: TRBV7-2; abundance: -; j_gene: TRBJ2-7; CDR3nt: TGTGCCAGCAGCCGTGGACAGGGGACCTACTCCTACGAGCAGTACTTC; CDR3aa: CASSRGQGTYSYEQYF
d_gene: -; v_gene: TRBV5-4; abundance: once; j_gene: TRBJ2-7; CDR3nt: TGTGCCAGCAGCTCCGGCGGGGAGCAGTACTTC; CDR3aa: CASSSGGEQYF
d_gene: -; v_gene: TRBV5-6; abundance: few; j_gene: TRBJ2-1; CDR3nt: TGTGCCAGCAGCCCCCAAGGGAAGAGGCAGTTCTTC; CDR3aa: CASSPQGKRQFF
d_gene: TRBD1; v_gene: TRBV7-2; abundance: -; j_gene: TRBJ2-3; CDR3nt: TGTGCCAGCAGCTTAGGACAGGGCCCAGATACGCAGTATTTT; CDR3aa: CASSLGQGPDTQYF
d_gene: -; v_gene: TRBV5-1; abundance: -; j_gene: TRBJ2-3; CDR3nt: TGCGCCAGCAGCTTTACAAACCCCACAGATACGCAGTATTTT; CDR3aa: CASSFTNPTDTQYF
d_gene: TRBD1; v_gene: TRBV2; abundance: -; j_gene: TRBJ1-5; CDR3nt: TGTGCCAGCAGTGAAACCGGGACAGTTAGCAATCAGCCCCAGCATTTT; CDR3aa: CASSETGTVSNQPQHF
d_gene: -; v_gene: TRBV6-6; abundance: -; j_gene: TRBJ2-7; CDR3nt: TGTGCCAGCAGTTACTCGTCTTGGGGCGAGCAGTACTTC; CDR3aa: CASSYSSWGEQYF
d_gene: TRBD1; v_gene: TRBV28; abundance: -; j_gene: TRBJ1-4; CDR3nt: TGTGCCAGCAGTATCGACAGGGAACTGTTTTTT; CDR3aa: CASSIDRELFF
d_gene: TRBD1; v_gene: TRBV28; abundance: -; j_gene: TRBJ1-2; CDR3nt: TGTGCCAGCAGCTCGGGACAGCACTATGGCTACACCTTC; CDR3aa: CASSSGQHYGYTF
d_gene: -; v_gene: TRBV2; abundance: -; j_gene: TRBJ1-4; CDR3nt: TGTGCCAGCAAACCAATGGCGTTTAATGAAAAACTGTTTTTT; CDR3aa: CASKPMAFNEKLFF
d_gene: -; v_gene: TRBV6-1; abundance: -; j_gene: TRBJ1-4; CDR3nt: TGTGCCAGTTGGAACGGATTTGGAGCTGAAAAACTGTTTTTT; CDR3aa: CASWNGFGAEKLFF
d_gene: -; v_gene: TRBV4-1; abundance: -; j_gene: TRBJ1-5; CDR3nt: TGCGCCAGCAGCCAAGCTTCCTTGTTTGATCAGCCCCAGCATTTT; CDR3aa: CASSQASLFDQPQHF
d_gene: -; v_gene: TRBV19; abundance: -; j_gene: TRBJ1-1; CDR3nt: TGTGCCAGTAGTACCGGAAGGCAGAACACTGAAGCTTTCTTT; CDR3aa: CASSTGRQNTEAFF
d_gene: -; v_gene: TRBV10-2; abundance: -; j_gene: TRBJ1-1; CDR3nt: TGCGCCAGCAGTAGGACCCGGGGTGTCACTGAAGCTTTCTTT; CDR3aa: CASSRTRGVTEAFF
d_gene: -; v_gene: TRBV7-3; abundance: -; j_gene: TRBJ1-6; CDR3nt: TGTGCCAGCAGCTCTCCGGGAGGGCCTAGGCCACCCCTCCACTTT; CDR3aa: CASSSPGGPRPPLHF
d_gene: -; v_gene: TRBV7-9; abundance: -; j_gene: TRBJ2-3; CDR3nt: TGTGCCAGCAGCGAAGCAGGGGGGGCTAGCACAGATACGCAGTATTTT; CDR3aa: CASSEAGGASTDTQYF
d_gene: -; v_gene: TRBV4-1; abundance: -; j_gene: TRBJ2-7; CDR3nt: TGCGCCAGCAGCCAACCATTCGGGGTCACCTACGAGCAGTACTTC; CDR3aa: CASSQPFGVTYEQYF
d_gene: -; v_gene: TRBV19; abundance: -; j_gene: TRBJ1-3; CDR3nt: TGTGCCAGTAAGGCCAGCTCTGGAAACACCATATATTTT; CDR3aa: CASKASSGNTIYF
d_gene: TRBD1; v_gene: TRBV6-1; abundance: once; j_gene: TRBJ1-1; CDR3nt: TGTGCCAGCAGTGTACAGGGGGGGAACACTGAAGCTTTCTTT; CDR3aa: CASSVQGGNTEAFF
d_gene: TRBD2; v_gene: TRBV5-4; abundance: -; j_gene: TRBJ2-1; CDR3nt: TGTGCCAGCAGCAAGGGACTAGCGGAGAACAATGAGCAGTTCTTC; CDR3aa: CASSKGLAENNEQFF
d_gene: -; v_gene: TRBV5-1; abundance: -; j_gene: TRBJ2-7; CDR3nt: TGCGCCAGCAGCTTGGATCCCTTAGGGTCCTTGATTTCCTACGAGCAGTACTTC; CDR3aa: CASSLDPLGSLISYEQYF
d_gene: TRBD1; v_gene: TRBV29-1; abundance: -; j_gene: TRBJ1-1; CDR3nt: TGCAGCGTTGCCTCCGGGACAGGGGGTACTGAAGCTTTCTTT; CDR3aa: CSVASGTGGTEAFF
d_gene: -; v_gene: TRBV14; abundance: -; j_gene: TRBJ2-5; CDR3nt: TGTGCCAGCAGCCCCTCGCCCCACAGGGACCAAGAGACCCAGTACTTC; CDR3aa: CASSPSPHRDQETQYF
d_gene: -; v_gene: TRBV30; abundance: -; j_gene: TRBJ1-4; CDR3nt: TGTGCCTGGAGCAAACAGGTTTGGGAGGAAAAACTGTTTTTT; CDR3aa: CAWSKQVWEEKLFF